Following are 22 T cell receptor beta chains from one sample sequenced in a study of Graves' ophthalmopathy and Graves' hyperthyroidism. The authors amplified TCR beta CDR3 regions, and they did so from RNA transcripts for repertoire sequencing. Scientists carried out first-round RT-PCR using HTBI primers and then a second-round multiplex PCR. TCRdb reprocessed the multiplex PCR reads with MiXCR, giving one entry per CDR3 protein. The sample holds around 590,000 distinct CDR3 sequences, 35% to 45% seen once. The sequencing sample was made of peripheral blood or thyroid tissue (not recorded which). The receptors were gathered from an adult man with Graves' hyperthyroidism.

This clonotype was seen repeatedly, ten times or more. This sequence joins TRBV24-1 and TRBJ1-5; no clear D. The germline CDR1 and CDR2 sequences are KGHDR and SFDVKD. Between the trimmed V and J ends, which lost 4 bases and 0 bases, there was a span of 6 bases. The CDR3 covers 14 residues. The CDR3 sequence: CATSEGYSNQPQHF. DNA of the CDR3: TGTGCCACCAGTGAGGGGTATAGCAATCAGCCCCAGCATTTT.

The V gene is TRBV24-1, the J gene TRBJ2-7; a possible D gene is TRBD1 (7 bases). With the DNA end fitting TRBJ2-1 better, the J assignment may be wrong. CDR1 is KGHDR and CDR2 is SFDVKD in the germline V gene. The CDR3 length is 16 residues. The CDR3 DNA reads TGTGCCACCAGTGATGCGACAGGGAGGACCTACAATGAGCAGTTCTTC. Translating gives CATSDATGRTYNEQFF.

The rearrangement uses TRBV7-3 and TRBJ2-5; D ambiguous. The V and J ends lost 5 bases and 5 bases respectively, with 18 bases between them. CDR3 size: 15 residues. Germline CDR1 SGHTA, CDR2 FQGTGA. The CDR3 here is CASSQDVAMSETQYF. The DNA of the CDR3 is TGTGCCAGCAGCCAAGATGTAGCTATGTCGGAGACCCAGTACTTC.

The table lists this clonotype with a count of one. The CDR3 DNA reads TGCAGTGCTAGAGATAAGGGGAGGAACACTGAAGCTTTCTTT. This translates into CSARDKGRNTEAFF. This sequence joins TRBV20-1 and TRBJ1-1; tentative D call: TRBD1 (5 bases). This CDR3 is built from 14 residues. Germline V gene data show CDR1 as DFQATT and CDR2 as SNEGSKA (reference sequence). V was trimmed by 0 bases and J by 1 base, leaving 9 bases between them.

This clonotype was recorded many times. The V gene is TRBV9, the J gene TRBJ1-3, with a possible D match to TRBD1 (5 bases). The V and J ends lost 4 bases and 0 bases respectively, with 14 bases between them. Germline CDR1 SGDLS, CDR2 YYNGEE. This CDR3 spans 16 amino acids. CDR3 sequence (DNA): TGTGCCAGCAGCCTGGGGACGGTTTACTCTGGAAACACCATATATTTT. This sequence encodes CASSLGTVYSGNTIYF.

This clonotype showed up just a few times. CDR3 sequence reads: CASSYSPGQGYAYEQYF. Written as DNA, the CDR3 is TGTGCCAGCAGTTACTCACCGGGACAGGGTTACGCGTACGAGCAGTACTTC. The J gene is TRBJ2-7, the V gene TRBV6-5, with 9 bases that match TRBD1. Trimming at V came to 0 bases and at J to 4 bases, leaving 10 bases not matched to a gene. The germline gives CDR1 MNHEY, CDR2 SVGAGI. The CDR3 spans 17 residues.

This clonotype was seen many times. The V call is TRBV12-3 or TRBV12-4, the J call TRBJ1-4; D uncertain. Trimming shortened V by 3 bases and J by 8 bases, and 13 bases separated the two germline ends. This CDR3 comprises 14 residues. The CDR3 nucleotides are TGTGCCAGCAGTTTGTTCGGCGCGGGGGAAAAACTGTTTTTT. Protein sequence: CASSLFGAGEKLFF.

This rearrangement joins TRBV12-3 or TRBV12-4 to TRBJ2-1; 12 nucleotides align to TRBD2. The CDR3 sequence is 14 residues long. V shed 6 bases and J 9 bases; nucleotides not matched to a gene: 6. CDR3 amino acids: CASRASGRAFEQFF. CDR3 nucleotides: TGTGCCAGCAGAGCTAGCGGGAGGGCCTTTGAGCAGTTCTTC.

This clonotype was recorded at least ten times. V and J are TRBV20-1 and TRBJ1-2, with D perhaps matching TRBD1 (6 bases). The CDR3 loop spans 14 amino acids. With 3 bases removed from V and 2 bases from J, the gap between germline ends came to 13 bases. The germline V gene encodes CDR1 DFQATT and CDR2 SNEGSKA (reference sequence). The CDR3 protein is CSASHPGANYGYTF. For the CDR3, the DNA is TGCAGTGCTAGTCACCCAGGGGCCAACTATGGCTACACCTTC.

This clonotype was detected many times. The chain is built from TRBV25-1 and TRBJ2-5, with D maybe TRBD1 (6 bases). Germline lookup yields CDR1 MGHDK and CDR2 SYGVNS. The CDR3 spans 17 residues. With 6 bases removed from V and 4 bases from J, the gap between germline ends came to 24 bases. CDR3 sequence (DNA): TGTGCCAGCAGCCGAATAGGGGCAGGGGATCCGGGAGAGACCCAGTACTTC. Encoded protein: CASSRIGAGDPGETQYF.

Concerning this clonotype: A much bigger clone sits one base away, suggesting this may be a read error. The rearrangement links TRBV19 to TRBJ1-3, with D tentatively TRBD1 (5 bases). Between the trimmed V and J ends, which lost 3 bases and 4 bases, there was a span of 13 bases. Per germline, CDR1 LNHDA and CDR2 SQIVND (reference sequence). CDR3 size: 15 residues. CDR3 coding DNA: TGTGCCAGTAGTATGGTTCCGGGGCCGGGAAACACCATATATTTT. This translates into CASSMVPGPGNTIYF.

The chain recombines TRBV20-1 with TRBJ2-7; 7 nucleotides line up with TRBD1. Germline-derived CDR1 and CDR2 are DFQATT and SNEGSKA (reference sequence). The CDR3 totals 13 residues. Unmatched junction bases numbered 7, after V lost 4 bases and J lost 4 bases. This CDR3 is CSAIRDRTYEQYF. The CDR3 DNA is TGCAGTGCTATTCGGGACAGAACGTACGAGCAGTACTTC.

This clonotype was found many times. The chain's CDR3 is CASSGRIFYNEQFF. CDR3 in DNA: TGCGCTTCATCCGGGCGGATATTTTACAATGAGCAGTTCTTC. This chain uses TRBV10-2 with TRBJ2-1; D gene unclear. The germline V gene encodes CDR1 WSHSY and CDR2 SAAADI. The CDR3 length is 14 residues.

Regarding this clonotype: A much larger clone lies one base from this, so it may be a read error. The chain has TRBV10-3 and TRBJ2-5; 11 bases are a match to TRBD2. The CDR3 length is 15 residues. The germline CDR1 and CDR2 sequences are ENHRY and SYGVKD. Losses at the gene ends were 5 bases for V and 5 bases for J; bases not matched to a gene: 7. The DNA of the CDR3 is TGTGCCATCAGTTACACCGGGACTAGCGGCGAGACCCAGTACTTC. Encoded protein: CAISYTGTSGETQYF.

Many counts were recorded for this clonotype. The chain employs TRBV2 and TRBJ2-7; D ambiguous. Germline V lookup: CDR1 SNHLY, CDR2 FYNNEI. The CDR3 sequence is 15 residues long. V was clipped by 1 base and J by 3 bases, with 13 bases between them. The DNA of the CDR3 is TGTGCCAGCAGTGAAGGGGATTGGGTATACTACGAGCAGTACTTC. Amino acid sequence: CASSEGDWVYYEQYF.

The DNA of the CDR3 is TGCAGCCCTCCGGGACAGCGCGACGAGCAGTACTTC. Protein: CSPPGQRDEQYF. The chain recombines TRBV29-1 with TRBJ2-7, with TRBD1 identical over 7 bases. Germline trimming cut 8 bases from V and 5 bases from J; bases unmatched to any gene: 9. The CDR3 has 12 residues. Germline-derived CDR1 and CDR2 are SQVTM and ANQGSEA.

This clonotype showed up many times. In nucleotides, the CDR3 is TGTGCCACCAGCAGAGATGGACAATCTGTCTATGGCTACACCTTC. It encodes CATSRDGQSVYGYTF. The chain combines TRBV15 with TRBJ1-2; the D gene is possibly TRBD1 (5 bases). The CDR3 contains 15 residues. The V end lost 0 bases, the J end lost 4 bases, and 12 bases lay between the germline ends. From germline, CDR1 is LNHNV and CDR2 YYDKDF (reference sequence).

The chain recombines TRBV9 with TRBJ2-3; either TRBD1 or TRBD2 may supply D (6 bases each). V was trimmed by 0 bases and J by 5 bases, leaving 16 bases between them. This CDR3 spans 16 amino acids. The germline CDR1 and CDR2 sequences are SGDLS and YYNGEE. The CDR3 sequence: CASSVGWGRAGDTQYF. In DNA form, the CDR3 reads TGTGCCAGCAGCGTAGGGTGGGGGCGAGCGGGAGATACGCAGTATTTT.

The chain has TRBV7-9 and TRBJ2-6; 8 bases line up with TRBD2. The junction had 9 bases not matched to a gene; V was cut back by 4 bases and J by 4 bases. Germline assignment: CDR1 SEHNR and CDR2 FQNEAQ (reference sequence). CDR3 length: 17 amino acids. The CDR3 region has the DNA TGTGCCAGCAGCTCCGCGGGGGGAAGGGGAGGGGCCAACGTCCTGACTTTC. Amino acids: CASSSAGGRGGANVLTF.

The chain recombines TRBV14 with TRBJ1-5; TRBD1 might be the D (5 bases). The CDR3 is made up of 11 amino acids. V lost 2 bases to trimming and J lost 15 bases, with 11 bases between them. Germline V gene data show CDR1 as SGHDN and CDR2 as FVKESK. CDR3 residues: CASSQLGDRHF. The CDR3, as DNA: TGTGCCAGCAGCCAACTAGGGGACCGGCATTTT.

V and J are TRBV7-9 and TRBJ1-6; 7 bases agree with TRBD1. V was pared by 5 bases and J by 8 bases, with 12 bases of the junction left unmatched. The CDR3 is 16 residues long. Per germline, CDR1 SEHNR and CDR2 FQNEAQ (reference sequence). Written as DNA, the CDR3 is TGTGCCAGCAGCCTCACCGGGGGACAGTCGCATTCACCCCTCCACTTT. Protein sequence: CASSLTGGQSHSPLHF.

This clonotype occurred once. V and J are TRBV15 and TRBJ1-1; no firm D call. The CDR3 runs to 13 residues. CDR1 is LNHNV, CDR2 YYDKDF, per germline (reference sequence). V was pared by 0 bases and J by 11 bases, with 13 bases between. CDR3 nucleotides: TGTGCCACCAGCAGAGAATGGGCGGGAAACGCTTTCTTT. Its protein is CATSREWAGNAFF.